One and the same sample provided the 8 T cell receptor beta chains below, sequenced in a study of T cell responses to AZD1222 COVID-19 vaccine. The protocol was immunoSEQ multiplex PCR, while the TCRdb copy is restricted to in-frame clones and leaves out a portion. This sample has 95,000 to 150,000 clones; 90% occur once, and the top ten carry just over 7%. The source material was peripheral blood, sampled on day 0 of AZD1222 vaccination. The receptors were gathered from an adult in good health.

The chain joins TRBV28 to TRBJ2-3; 8 bases agree with TRBD2. This CDR3 is 14 amino acids long. With 7 bases clipped from V and 7 bases from J, the junction kept 10 bases outside the gene matches. Germline lookup yields CDR1 MDHEN and CDR2 SYDVKM. The CDR3 loop reads CASTLGGVTNTQYF. CDR3 in DNA: TGTGCCAGCACCCTCGGGGGGGTTACGAATACGCAGTATTTT.

The chain is built from TRBV6-2 or TRBV6-3 and TRBJ2-5; no clear D gene. This CDR3 is built from 14 residues. Trimming removed 0 bases at V and 6 bases at J, with 11 bases between. Germline-derived CDR1 and CDR2 are MNHEY and SVGEGT. CDR3 loop: CASSYSTGGQTQYF. CDR3 bases: TGTGCCAGCAGTTACTCGACGGGTGGTCAGACCCAGTACTTC.

The chain recombines TRBV28 with TRBJ2-7, with a weak D call TRBD2 (5 bases). Germline V lookup: CDR1 MDHEN, CDR2 SYDVKM. This CDR3 comprises 12 residues. Trimming pared 6 bases from V and 0 bases from J, leaving 6 bases between. The CDR3 loop is CASRRDSYEQYF. The CDR3 DNA reads TGTGCCAGCAGGAGGGACTCCTACGAGCAGTACTTC.

This chain connects TRBV28 to TRBJ2-1; possible D gene TRBD1, 6 bases. The germline gives CDR1 MDHEN, CDR2 SYDVKM. CDR3 length equals 15 residues. V gave up 2 bases and J gave up 2 bases, with 10 bases separating them. The CDR3 loop reads CASSLTGGPYNEQFF. The DNA of the CDR3 is TGTGCCAGCAGTTTAACTGGGGGCCCCTACAATGAGCAGTTCTTC. Together with reference TRBV28 and TRBJ2-1, the CDR3 gives the full variable domain: DVKVTQSSRYLVKRTGEKVFLECVQDMDHENMFWYRQDPGLGLRLIYFSYDVKMKEKGDIPEGYSVSREKKERFSLILESASTNQTSMYLCASSLTGGPYNEQFFGPGTRLTVL.

The chain combines TRBV15 with TRBJ1-3; the D is unclear. The CDR3 is 15 residues long. Germline CDR1 and CDR2: LNHNV and YYDKDF (reference sequence). V was cut by 3 bases and J by 3 bases, with 12 bases left in between. CDR3 sequence: CATSRDAMGGNTIYF. CDR3 nucleotides: TGTGCCACCAGCAGGGACGCCATGGGTGGAAACACCATATATTTT.

The rearrangement uses TRBV5-5 and TRBJ2-7; D gene ambiguous. V lost 2 bases and J 3 bases, leaving 9 bases between the germline ends. The CDR3 has 13 residues. CDR1 is SGHKS, CDR2 YYEKEE, per germline (reference sequence). This CDR3 reads CASSFGRNYEQYF. The CDR3 DNA sequence: TGTGCCAGCAGCTTCGGGCGGAACTACGAGCAGTACTTC.

This clone was observed once. The chain has TRBV29-1 and TRBJ2-1; D ambiguous. Germline V CDR1 and CDR2: SQVTM, ANQGSEA. This CDR3 has 13 residues. Trimming removed 5 bases at V and 8 bases at J, with 16 bases between. The CDR3 DNA reads TGCAGCGTTACTCACTTGGCCCGTTATGAGCAGTTCTTC. Translating gives CSVTHLARYEQFF.

Only one count was recorded for this clone. V is TRBV19 and J is TRBJ2-7; 7 nucleotides line up with TRBD1. With V trimmed by 6 bases and J by 4 bases, 6 bases remained unmatched. CDR1 is LNHDA and CDR2 is SQIVND in the germline V gene (reference sequence). The CDR3 runs to 13 residues. The CDR3 loop reads CASSRGGWYEQYF. CDR3 in DNA: TGTGCCAGTAGCAGAGGGGGCTGGTACGAGCAGTACTTC.